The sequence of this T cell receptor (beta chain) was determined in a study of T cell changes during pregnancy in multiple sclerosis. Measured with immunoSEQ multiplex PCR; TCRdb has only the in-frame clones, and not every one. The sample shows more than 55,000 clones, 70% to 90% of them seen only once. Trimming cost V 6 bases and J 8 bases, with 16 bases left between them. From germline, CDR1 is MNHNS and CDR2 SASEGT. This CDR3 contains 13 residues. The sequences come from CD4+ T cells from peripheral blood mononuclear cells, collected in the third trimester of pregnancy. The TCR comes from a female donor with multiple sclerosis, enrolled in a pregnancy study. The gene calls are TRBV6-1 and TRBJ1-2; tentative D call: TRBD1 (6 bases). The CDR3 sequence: CASSLMTGGGYTF. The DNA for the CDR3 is TGTGCCAGCAGCCTCATGACGGGGGGCGGCTACACCTTC.